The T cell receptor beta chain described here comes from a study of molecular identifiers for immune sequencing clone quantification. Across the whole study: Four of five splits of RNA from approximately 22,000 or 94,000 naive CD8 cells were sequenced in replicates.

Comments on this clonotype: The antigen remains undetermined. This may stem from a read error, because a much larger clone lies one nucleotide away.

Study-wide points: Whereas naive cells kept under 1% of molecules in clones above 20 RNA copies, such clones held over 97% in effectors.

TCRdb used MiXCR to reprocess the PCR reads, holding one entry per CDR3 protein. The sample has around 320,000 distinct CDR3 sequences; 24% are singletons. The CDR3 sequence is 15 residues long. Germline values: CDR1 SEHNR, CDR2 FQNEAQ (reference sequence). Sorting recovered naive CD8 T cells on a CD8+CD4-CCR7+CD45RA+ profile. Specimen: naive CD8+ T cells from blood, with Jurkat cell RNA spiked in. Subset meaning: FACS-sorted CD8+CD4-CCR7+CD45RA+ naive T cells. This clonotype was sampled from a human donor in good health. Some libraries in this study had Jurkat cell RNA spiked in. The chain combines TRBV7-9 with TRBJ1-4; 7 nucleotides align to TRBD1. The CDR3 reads CASSQDRELNERLFF. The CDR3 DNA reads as TGTGCCAGCAGCCAAGACAGGGAACTTAATGAAAGACTGTTTTTT. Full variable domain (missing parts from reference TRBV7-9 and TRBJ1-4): DTGVSQNPRHKITKRGQNVTFRCDPISEHNRLYWYRQTLGQGPEFLTYFQNEAQLEKSRLLSDRFSAERPKGSFSTLEIQRTEQGDSAMYLCASSQDRELNERLFFGSGTQLSVL.